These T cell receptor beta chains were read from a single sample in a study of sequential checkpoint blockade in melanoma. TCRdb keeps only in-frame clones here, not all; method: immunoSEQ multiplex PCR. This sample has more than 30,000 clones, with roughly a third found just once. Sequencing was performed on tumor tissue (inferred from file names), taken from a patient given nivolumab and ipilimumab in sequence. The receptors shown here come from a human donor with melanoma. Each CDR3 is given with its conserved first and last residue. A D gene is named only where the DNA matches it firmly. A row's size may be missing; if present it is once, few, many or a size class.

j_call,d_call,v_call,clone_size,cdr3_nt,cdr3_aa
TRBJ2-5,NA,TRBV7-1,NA,TGTGCCAGCAGCTTAGGTAACTCAGAGACCCAGTACTTC,CASSLGNSETQYF
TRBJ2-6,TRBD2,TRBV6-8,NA,TGTGCCAGCAGCAGGGGTGTTCGGCGGGAGGCTTCTGGGGCCAACGTCCTGACTTTC,CASSRGVRREASGANVLTF
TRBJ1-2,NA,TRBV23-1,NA,TGCGCCAGCAGCCCCCATCAGGAAGATTGGAAAACCTTC,CASSPHQEDWKTF
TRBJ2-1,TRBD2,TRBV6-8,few,TGTGCCAGCAGTTATGGACTAGCCAATGAGCAGTTCTTC,CASSYGLANEQFF
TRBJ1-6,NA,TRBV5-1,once,TGCGCCAGCGGTCCGGGACATGATAATTCACCCCTCCACTTT,CASGPGHDNSPLHF
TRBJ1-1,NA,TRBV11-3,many,TGTGCCAGCAGCTTACGGGGGATGAACACTGAAGCTTTCTTT,CASSLRGMNTEAFF
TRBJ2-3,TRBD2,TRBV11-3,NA,TGTGCCAGCAGCCTTCGGGCTAGCGGGGACCGCACAGATACGCAGTATTTT,CASSLRASGDRTDTQYF
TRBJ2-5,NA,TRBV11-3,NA,TGTGCCAGCAGCGAGTCCGCTCCGATTCAAGAGACCCAGTACTTC,CASSESAPIQETQYF
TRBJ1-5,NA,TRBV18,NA,TGTGCCAGCTCAGGAAACAAGGATCAGCCCCAGCATTTT,CASSGNKDQPQHF
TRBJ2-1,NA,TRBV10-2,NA,TGCGCCAGCAGCCCAGAGCCTTACAATGAGCAGTTCTTC,CASSPEPYNEQFF
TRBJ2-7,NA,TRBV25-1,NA,TGTGCCAGCAGTGAAGGACAGACAAACTACGAGCAGTACTTC,CASSEGQTNYEQYF
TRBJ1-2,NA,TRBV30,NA,TGTGCCCGCCATAGGGACTATGGCTACACCTTC,CARHRDYGYTF
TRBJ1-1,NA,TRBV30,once,TGTGCCATTAAGGGGGTCAGGGCTGAAGCTTTCTTT,CAIKGVRAEAFF
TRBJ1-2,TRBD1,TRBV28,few,TGTGCCAGCAGTTTAGGATCTGGACAGGGGGTTTGGGGCTACACCTTC,CASSLGSGQGVWGYTF
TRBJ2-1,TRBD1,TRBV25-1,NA,TGTGCCAGCAGTGACCGGGACAGGGGCCCGGAGCAGTTCTTC,CASSDRDRGPEQFF
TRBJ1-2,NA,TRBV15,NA,TGTGCCACCAGCACTTCCCACAGTCACTATGGCTACACCTTC,CATSTSHSHYGYTF
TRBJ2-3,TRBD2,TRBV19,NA,TGTGCCAGTAGTCCTACAGGACTAGCGGGACCTAGCACAGATACGCAGTATTTT,CASSPTGLAGPSTDTQYF
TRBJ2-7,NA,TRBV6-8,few,TGTGCCAGCAGGAATACGGGACTTGGTACCTACGAGCAGTACTTC,CASRNTGLGTYEQYF
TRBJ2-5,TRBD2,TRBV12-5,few,TGTGCTAGTGGTTTGGAACCGGGACTAGCGGGAGAAGAAGAGACCCAGTACTTC,CASGLEPGLAGEEETQYF
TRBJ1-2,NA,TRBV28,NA,TGTGCCAGCAGTTTTAAGGGTGGACAGAATCCCTATGGCTACACCTTC,CASSFKGGQNPYGYTF
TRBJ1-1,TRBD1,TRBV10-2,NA,TGCGCCAGCAAGGGACAGGGCGGGAACACTGAAGCTTTCTTT,CASKGQGGNTEAFF
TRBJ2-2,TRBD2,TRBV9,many,TGTGCCAGCAGCGGGCTAGCGGGGGTTACCGGGGAGCTGTTTTTT,CASSGLAGVTGELFF
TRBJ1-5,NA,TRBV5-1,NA,TGCGCCAGCAGCTTGGGGTGGGGCGCGAGCAATCAGCCCCAGCATTTT,CASSLGWGASNQPQHF
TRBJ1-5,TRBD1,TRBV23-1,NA,TGCGCCAGCAGCTTAGACAGGGGTCAGCCCCAGCATTTT,CASSLDRGQPQHF
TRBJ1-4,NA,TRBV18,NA,TGTGCCAGCTCACCTTCCGCAACTAATGAAAAACTGTTTTTT,CASSPSATNEKLFF
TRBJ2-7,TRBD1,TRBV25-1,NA,TGTGCCAGCACAAAACAGGGGGCGCGCGAGCAGTACTTC,CASTKQGAREQYF
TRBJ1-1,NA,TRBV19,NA,TGTGCCAGTAGTAAAGGACTGCCGAACACTGAAGCTTTCTTT,CASSKGLPNTEAFF
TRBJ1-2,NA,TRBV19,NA,TGTGCCAGTACCCGGGACATGAGGAACTATGGCTACACCTTC,CASTRDMRNYGYTF
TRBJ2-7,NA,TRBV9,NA,TGTGCCAGCAGTCAGGCGGACAGCACCTACGAGCAGTACTTC,CASSQADSTYEQYF
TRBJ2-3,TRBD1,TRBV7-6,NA,TGTGCCAGCAGCCCCGGACAGGGCACAGATACGCAGTATTTT,CASSPGQGTDTQYF
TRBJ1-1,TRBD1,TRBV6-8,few,TGTGCCAGCAGTTCGACAGGGTGGAACACTGAAGCTTTCTTT,CASSSTGWNTEAFF
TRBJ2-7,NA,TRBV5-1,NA,TGCGCCAGCAGCCCGCCCGGGGTGGAACCCTACGAGCAGTACTTC,CASSPPGVEPYEQYF
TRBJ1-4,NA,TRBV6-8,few,TGTGCCAGCAGCCACAGTCGTGGGGGTAATGAAAAACTGTTTTTT,CASSHSRGGNEKLFF
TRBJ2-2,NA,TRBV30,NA,TGTGCCTGGAGTGGAGGGGGCACCGGGGAGCTGTTTTTT,CAWSGGGTGELFF
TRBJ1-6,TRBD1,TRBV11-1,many,TGTGCCAGCAGCCGGACAGGGGTTGATAGAAGAAGGGATTCACCCCTCCACTTT,CASSRTGVDRRRDSPLHF
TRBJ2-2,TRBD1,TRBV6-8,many,TGTGCCAGCAAGGCCGAGACAGGGGGACCCGGGGAGCTGTTTTTT,CASKAETGGPGELFF
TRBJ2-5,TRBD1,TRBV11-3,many,TGTGCCAGCAGCTTACGCGCAGGGGGCTTGGAGACCCAGTACTTC,CASSLRAGGLETQYF
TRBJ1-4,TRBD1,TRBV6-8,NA,TGTGCCAGCAGTTCCGGGACAGGTCGTCTGAAACTGTTTTTT,CASSSGTGRLKLFF
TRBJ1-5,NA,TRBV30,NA,TGTGCGGCAGGGGACGATGATAGCAATCAGCCCCAGCATTTT,CAAGDDDSNQPQHF
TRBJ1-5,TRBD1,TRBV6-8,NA,TGTGCCAGCAGTTACCAAACAGGGGCACGCAATCAGCCCCAGCATTTT,CASSYQTGARNQPQHF
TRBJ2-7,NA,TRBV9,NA,TGTGCCAGCAGCTTAAAAGCAGGGCCCTACGAGCAGTACTTC,CASSLKAGPYEQYF
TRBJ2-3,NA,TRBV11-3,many,TGTGCCAGCAGCTTAGTTACGGGGCAGGCAGATACGCAGTATTTT,CASSLVTGQADTQYF
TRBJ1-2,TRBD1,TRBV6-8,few,TGTGCCAGCAGTTACCGGGACAGGGATGGCTACACCTTC,CASSYRDRDGYTF
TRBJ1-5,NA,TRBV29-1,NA,TGCAGCGCCGCGTCGGAGGGTCCGGGGCAGCCCCAGCATTTT,CSAASEGPGQPQHF
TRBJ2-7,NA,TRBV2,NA,TGTGCCAGCAGCGTCCGGGGGTTTGGCTACGAGCAGTACTTC,CASSVRGFGYEQYF
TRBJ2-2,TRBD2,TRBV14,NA,TGTGCCAGCAGCCAAGATTATGGCGGGGGGACCGGGGAGCTGTTTTTT,CASSQDYGGGTGELFF
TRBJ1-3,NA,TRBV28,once,TGTGCCAGCACCGTAGTTGGAAACACCATATATTTT,CASTVVGNTIYF
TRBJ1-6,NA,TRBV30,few,TGTGCCTGGAGGGGAAGGGAGAGGAGGAATTCACCCCTCCACTTT,CAWRGRERRNSPLHF
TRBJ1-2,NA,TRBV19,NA,TGTGCCAGTAGTACAAAACAGGGTTACGGCTACACCTTC,CASSTKQGYGYTF
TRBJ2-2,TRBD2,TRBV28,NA,TGTGCCAGCGTGCGGGGGGGCCATAGCACCGGGGAGCTGTTTTTT,CASVRGGHSTGELFF
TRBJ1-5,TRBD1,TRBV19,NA,TGTGCCAGTAGTCGGTCGACAGGGGTGGGCCAGCCCCAGCATTTT,CASSRSTGVGQPQHF
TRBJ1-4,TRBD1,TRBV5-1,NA,TGCGCCAGCAGCTTCAGGGGGCAGGTTGAAAAACTGTTTTTT,CASSFRGQVEKLFF
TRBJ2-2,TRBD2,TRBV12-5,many,TGTGCCAGCACCCTGGGTAGCGGGAGAAGCACCGGGGAGCTGTTTTTT,CASTLGSGRSTGELFF
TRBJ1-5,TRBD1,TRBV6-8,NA,TGTGCCAGCAGACTCACAGGGGGCGGTCAGCCCCAGCATTTT,CASRLTGGGQPQHF
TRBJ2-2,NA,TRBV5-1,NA,TGCGCCAGCAGCTTGGAAGCCAGGGGGGCCAACACCGGGGAGCTGTTTTTT,CASSLEARGANTGELFF
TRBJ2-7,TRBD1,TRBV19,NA,TGTGCCAGTAGTGGCCGGACAGGGCCCGACGAGCAGTACTTC,CASSGRTGPDEQYF
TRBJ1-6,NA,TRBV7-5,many,TGTGCCAGCAGCTTGGGGATAGCGGATTCACCCCTCCACTTT,CASSLGIADSPLHF
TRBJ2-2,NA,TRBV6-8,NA,TGTGCCAGCAGACCACTTGGACAAACGAACACCGGGGAGCTGTTTTTT,CASRPLGQTNTGELFF
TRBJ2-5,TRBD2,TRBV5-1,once,TGCGCCAGCAGCTTGGGGACTAGCGGGACTTCGGAGACCCAGTACTTC,CASSLGTSGTSETQYF
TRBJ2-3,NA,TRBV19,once,TGTGCCAGTAGTATTAGTTGGCAGCGCACAGATACGCAGTATTTT,CASSISWQRTDTQYF